These 13 T cell receptor beta chains originate from one sample sequenced in a study of cytomegalovirus exposure and HLA in healthy donors. PCR amplification relied on 60 Vbeta primers (plus 13 Jbeta primers). Only in-frame clones appear in the TCRdb table, and some are missing; sequencing was by immunoSEQ multiplex PCR. The table lists fewer than 150,000 clones, more than 60% of them singletons, with 2.5% to 3% in the top ten. The source material was PBMCs. The receptors here all came from a male donor in good health and CMV-seronegative.

The J gene is TRBJ1-2, the V gene TRBV7-2; TRBD1 agrees at 9 bases. Germline CDR1 SGHTA, CDR2 FQGNSA. The V segment lost 4 bases and the J segment 6 bases; nucleotides outside the gene matches: 6. This CDR3 region has 14 residues. CDR3 loop: CASSYSGTGHGYTF. CDR3 coding DNA: TGTGCCAGCAGCTATTCCGGGACAGGGCATGGCTACACCTTC.

This clone was counted between two and nine times. The chain employs TRBV19 and TRBJ2-1; possibly TRBD2 for D (5 bases). Germline V lookup: CDR1 LNHDA, CDR2 SQIVND (reference sequence). CDR3 length: 14 residues. The V end was cut by 7 bases, the J end by 0 bases, with 10 bases between. CDR3 bases: TGTGCCAGTACAGCTAGCCCCTCCTACAATGAGCAGTTCTTC. This encodes CASTASPSYNEQFF. Together with reference TRBV19 and TRBJ2-1, the CDR3 gives the full variable domain: DGGITQSPKYLFRKEGQNVTLSCEQNLNHDAMYWYRQDPGQGLRLIYYSQIVNDFQKGDIAEGYSVSREKKESFPLTVTSAQKNPTAFYLCASTASPSYNEQFFGPGTRLTVL.

Regarding this clone: The junction departs from germline at one end; a sequencing error may be responsible. The gene calls are TRBV7-9 and TRBJ2-1; D is perhaps TRBD1 (6 bases). The germline V gene has CDR1 SEHNR and CDR2 FQNEAQ (reference sequence). This CDR3 has 12 amino acids. CDR3 bases: TGTTCCAGTCACAGGGCCTACAATGAGCAGTTCTTC. This encodes CSSHRAYNEQFF.

V is TRBV7-2 and J is TRBJ2-7, with TRBD1 identical over 8 bases. V dropped 5 bases and J dropped 3; count of bases not matched to a gene: 6. The CDR3 extends over 14 amino acids. Germline V gene lookup returns CDR1 SGHTA and CDR2 FQGNSA. The CDR3 spells CASSTDRVSYEQYF. CDR3 bases: TGTGCCAGCAGCACGGACAGGGTTAGCTACGAGCAGTACTTC.

The chain couples TRBV5-6 to TRBJ1-1; 10 nucleotides agree with TRBD1. The CDR3 runs 16 residues. Germline CDR1 is SGHDT and CDR2 is YYEEEE. The junction had 6 bases not matched to a gene; V was cut back by 2 bases and J by 2 bases. The CDR3 DNA reads as TGTGCCAGCAGCTTTGGGACAGGGGCTGTAAACACTGAAGCTTTCTTT. Translation: CASSFGTGAVNTEAFF.

Only one count was recorded for this clone. The chain is built from TRBV29-1 and TRBJ2-7, with TRBD2 as a possible D gene (5 bases). Trimming cost V 3 bases and J 1 base, with 10 bases left between them. This CDR3 comprises 13 residues. From germline, CDR1 is SQVTM and CDR2 ANQGSEA. The CDR3 bases are TGCAGCGTTGATGCGGGCCAATCCTACGAGCAGTACTTC. Translating gives CSVDAGQSYEQYF.

The chain recombines TRBV4-1 with TRBJ1-1, with D uncertain. The germline V gene has CDR1 MGHRA and CDR2 YSYEKL. The V gene lost 4 bases and the J gene lost 3 bases, with 15 bases spanning the gap. CDR3 length: 15 amino acids. The CDR3 DNA is TGCGCCAGCAGCCCTGGTAGGCTGGGCGACACTGAAGCTTTCTTT. This translates into CASSPGRLGDTEAFF.

The chain carries TRBV10-1 and TRBJ1-1, with D possibly TRBD1 on 6 matching bases. Trimming left V 6 bases short and J 2 bases short, with 10 bases between. Germline CDR1 reads WNHNN; CDR2 reads SYGVQD (reference sequence). The CDR3 loop spans 13 amino acids. The CDR3 nucleotides are TGCGCCAGCAGCATACAGGGAAACACTGAAGCTTTCTTT. Protein product: CASSIQGNTEAFF.

The gene calls are TRBV19 and TRBJ1-1, with D possibly being TRBD1 (6 bases). CDR1 LNHDA and CDR2 SQIVND come from the germline V gene (reference sequence). V lost 3 bases and J lost 4, with 24 bases in between. CDR3 length: 18 residues. In DNA form, the CDR3 reads TGTGCCAGTAGTATTAGGTCCAAGGGTATCCAGGGGACCACTGAAGCTTTCTTT. Translated, it gives CASSIRSKGIQGTTEAFF.

The chain links TRBV6-5 to TRBJ1-2; TRBD1 aligns across 8 bases. The CDR3 contains 12 residues. The V gene's germline CDR1 is MNHEY and CDR2 SVGAGI. V shed 7 bases and J 7 bases; nucleotides not matched to a gene: 5. Here the CDR3 DNA reads TGTGCCAGCACTACAACAGGGGGTGGCTACACCTTC. This encodes CASTTTGGGYTF.

V and J are TRBV6-1 and TRBJ2-7; 7 nucleotides match TRBD1. CDR1 and CDR2 (germline): MNHNS, SASEGT. The CDR3 has 16 amino acids. V lost 3 bases and J lost 3; bases outside the gene matches: 11. The CDR3 sequence is CASSEDRQGPVYEQYF. CDR3 DNA sequence: TGTGCCAGCAGTGAGGACAGACAGGGACCTGTCTACGAGCAGTACTTC.

CDR3 loop: CASSPLAGGGYTF. The DNA for the CDR3 is TGTGCCAGCAGCCCCCTGGCGGGGGGCGGCTACACCTTC. J is TRBJ1-2 and V is TRBV14; D possibly corresponds to TRBD1 (6 bases). Trimming removed 4 bases at V and 8 bases at J, with 14 bases between. The CDR3 runs to 13 residues. The germline V gene has CDR1 SGHDN and CDR2 FVKESK.

The chain has TRBV7-6 and TRBJ2-3; possibly TRBD2 for D (5 bases). Trimming took off 4 bases at V and 4 bases at J, with 18 bases between the two ends. CDR1 is SGHVS, CDR2 FNYEAQ, per germline. The CDR3 spans 16 residues. The CDR3 DNA follows: TGTGCCAGCAGCTCTACCGGCTTTCCGGGGTCAGATACGCAGTATTTT. It translates to CASSSTGFPGSDTQYF.